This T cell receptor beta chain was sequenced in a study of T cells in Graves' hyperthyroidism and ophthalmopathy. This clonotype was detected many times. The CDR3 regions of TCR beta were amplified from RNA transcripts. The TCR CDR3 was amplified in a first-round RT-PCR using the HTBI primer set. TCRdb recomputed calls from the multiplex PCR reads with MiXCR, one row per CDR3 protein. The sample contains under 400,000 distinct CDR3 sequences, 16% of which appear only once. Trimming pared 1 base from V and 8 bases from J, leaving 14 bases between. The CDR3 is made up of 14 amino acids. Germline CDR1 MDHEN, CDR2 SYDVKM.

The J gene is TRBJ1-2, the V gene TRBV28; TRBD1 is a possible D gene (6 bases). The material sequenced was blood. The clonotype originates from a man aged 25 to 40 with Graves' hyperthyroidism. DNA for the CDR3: TGTGCCAGCAGTTTATTCGGGGGGCCTCGAGGCTACACCTTC. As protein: CASSLFGGPRGYTF.